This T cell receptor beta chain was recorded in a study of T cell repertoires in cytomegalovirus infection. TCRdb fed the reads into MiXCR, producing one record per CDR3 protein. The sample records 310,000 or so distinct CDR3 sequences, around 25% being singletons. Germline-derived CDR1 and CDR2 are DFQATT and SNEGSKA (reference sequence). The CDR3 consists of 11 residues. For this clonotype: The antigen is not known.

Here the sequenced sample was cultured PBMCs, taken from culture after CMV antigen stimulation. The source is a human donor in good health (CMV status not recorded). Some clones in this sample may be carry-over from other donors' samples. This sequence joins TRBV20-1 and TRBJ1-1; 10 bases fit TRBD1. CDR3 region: CSGTGDTEAFF. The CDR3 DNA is TGCAGCGGGACAGGGGATACTGAAGCTTTCTTT.